The 25 T cell receptor beta chains below come from one sample, sequenced in a study of blood T cell repertoires in COVID-19. The assay was immunoSEQ multiplex PCR, and TCRdb's table has in-frame clones only and misses some. Found here are over 150,000 clones, around 86% of them singletons; the top ten hold about 0.6%. The sample comprised peripheral blood. All receptors come from a man aged 55 to 69 with COVID-19, enrolled during active disease.

V gene TRBV19 combines with J gene TRBJ2-1; 10 bases match TRBD2. Germline-derived CDR1 and CDR2 are LNHDA and SQIVND (reference sequence). With 0 bases clipped from V and 1 base from J, the junction kept 6 bases outside the gene matches. CDR3 length: 18 amino acids. The CDR3 spells CASSIELAGRRSYNEQFF. Here the CDR3 DNA reads TGTGCCAGTAGTATAGAACTAGCGGGACGCAGGTCCTACAATGAGCAGTTCTTC.

This rearrangement joins TRBV6-5 to TRBJ1-6; no clear D gene. Germline V gives CDR1 MNHEY, CDR2 SVGAGI. CDR3 length: 16 amino acids. The V and J ends lost 0 bases and 9 bases respectively, with 15 bases between them. DNA of the CDR3: TGTGCCAGCAGTTACTCGAAGCAGGCAGTCAGTTCACCCCTCCACTTT. It specifies CASSYSKQAVSSPLHF.

The J gene is TRBJ1-6, the V gene TRBV7-2, with D possibly matching TRBD1 (6 bases). Germline CDR1 and CDR2: SGHTA and FQGNSA. Trimming took off 5 bases at V and 4 bases at J, with 9 bases between the two ends. The CDR3 extends over 14 amino acids. In nucleotides, the CDR3 is TGTGCCAGCAGCGCGGACAGTTATAATTCACCCCTCCACTTT. As protein: CASSADSYNSPLHF. Drawing the rest from reference TRBV7-2 and TRBJ1-6, the complete variable domain is GAGVSQSPSNKVTEKGKDVELRCDPISGHTALYWYRQSLGQGLEFLIYFQGNSAPDKSGLPSDRFSAERTGGSVSTLTIQRTQQEDSAVYLCASSADSYNSPLHFGNGTRLTVT.

This chain uses TRBV5-6 with TRBJ2-7, with 7 bases aligning to TRBD1. Losses at the gene ends were 4 bases for V and 3 bases for J; bases not matched to a gene: 10. Germline CDR1 SGHDT, CDR2 YYEEEE. The CDR3 length is 15 residues. In DNA form, the CDR3 reads TGTGCCAGCAGCCCCCCTGGGACAGTTCTCTACGAGCAGTACTTC. This gives the protein CASSPPGTVLYEQYF.

The V call is TRBV24-1, the J call TRBJ1-1; D gene uncertain. This CDR3 is 13 amino acids long. From germline, CDR1 is KGHDR and CDR2 SFDVKD. V dropped 2 bases and J dropped 3 bases, with 6 bases sitting between them. The CDR3 DNA sequence: TGTGCCACCAGTGATTCCGGGGACACTGAAGCTTTCTTT. Amino acids: CATSDSGDTEAFF.

The V and J genes are TRBV5-1 and TRBJ1-2; D might be TRBD1 (6 bases). The CDR3 totals 16 residues. The V end was cut by 0 bases, the J end by 7 bases, with 19 bases between. Germline V lookup: CDR1 SGHRS, CDR2 YFSETQ. The CDR3 coding sequence is TGCGCCAGCAGCTTGGCCCCTTTTGGGGGCTCTGGTGGCTACACCTTC. As protein: CASSLAPFGGSGGYTF.

The chain links TRBV2 to TRBJ1-4; a weak D match, TRBD1 (6 bases). Germline lookup yields CDR1 SNHLY and CDR2 FYNNEI. This CDR3 spans 12 amino acids. With 7 bases removed from V and 6 bases from J, the gap between germline ends came to 9 bases. The CDR3, as DNA: TGTGCCAGCACGGGACAAGATGAAAAACTGTTTTTT. This gives the protein CASTGQDEKLFF.

The rearrangement joins TRBV27 to TRBJ1-5, with 7 bases lining up with TRBD1. The CDR3 sequence is 14 residues long. With 5 bases clipped from V and 3 bases from J, the junction kept 4 bases outside the gene matches. Germline lookup yields CDR1 MNHEY and CDR2 SMNVEV (reference sequence). Here the CDR3 reads CASSTRGNNQPQHF. The CDR3 region has the DNA TGTGCCAGCAGTACCAGGGGGAACAATCAGCCCCAGCATTTT.

This clone is a singleton in its sample. J is TRBJ2-5 and V is TRBV7-2; maybe TRBD2 (6 bases). The CDR3 runs to 15 residues. The V gene lost 1 base and the J gene lost 4 bases, with 13 bases spanning the gap. Germline values: CDR1 SGHTA, CDR2 FQGNSA. The DNA of the CDR3 is TGTGCCAGCAGCTTAGTACTAGCTTTAGGAGAGACCCAGTACTTC. Protein sequence: CASSLVLALGETQYF.

The CDR3 protein is CASSFIGGQLYGYTF. The CDR3 nucleotides are TGTGCCAGCAGTTTCATTGGCGGACAACTCTATGGCTACACCTTC. This chain connects TRBV27 to TRBJ1-2; possibly TRBD1 for D (5 bases). This CDR3 is built from 15 residues. V gave up 3 bases and J gave up 4 bases, with 15 bases separating them. The V gene's germline CDR1 is MNHEY and CDR2 SMNVEV (reference sequence).

V gene TRBV30 combines with J gene TRBJ1-5; tentatively, D is TRBD1 (6 bases). Trimming removed 2 bases at V and 7 bases at J, with 18 bases between. The CDR3 spans 15 residues. CDR1 and CDR2 from the germline V gene are GTSNPN and SVGIG (reference sequence). CDR3 in DNA: TGTGCCTGGAGTAGCGGTAGGGGGGGTGAACAGCCCCAGCATTTT. Translating gives CAWSSGRGGEQPQHF.

The chain uses TRBV19 and TRBJ1-1; the match to TRBD1 covers 12 bases. The CDR3 consists of 16 residues. Germline lookup yields CDR1 LNHDA and CDR2 SQIVND (reference sequence). V dropped 5 bases and J dropped 6; count of bases not matched to a gene: 10. The chain's CDR3 is CASSDRDRGRSSEAFF. Here the CDR3 DNA reads TGTGCCAGTAGTGACCGGGACAGGGGGCGAAGTTCTGAAGCTTTCTTT.

The DNA of the CDR3 is TGTGCCAGCAGCCAAGATTATCCTTTGACCCAGTACTTC. Encoded protein: CASSQDYPLTQYF. The chain joins TRBV3-1 (or the pseudogene TRBV3-2) to TRBJ2-5; no definite D call. Trimming left V 0 bases short and J 7 bases short, with 9 bases between. The germline V gene has CDR1 LGHDT and CDR2 YNNKEL (reference sequence). This CDR3 contains 13 residues.

This sequence joins TRBV3-1 (or the pseudogene TRBV3-2) and TRBJ2-1; 10 bases are shared with TRBD2. V was clipped by 0 bases and J by 12 bases; unmatched bases: 8. The CDR3 spans 15 residues. Germline V gene sequence: CDR1 LGHDT, CDR2 YNNKEL (reference sequence). The CDR3 loop reads CASSQDRLAGAPQFF. In nucleotides, the CDR3 is TGTGCCAGCAGCCAAGATCGCCTAGCGGGAGCCCCGCAGTTCTTC.

The chain combines TRBV5-6 with TRBJ1-5, with TRBD1 as a possible D gene (5 bases). Trimming stripped 4 bases from V and 9 bases from J, with 14 bases between. CDR3 length: 13 residues. Looked up from germline, CDR1 is SGHDT and CDR2 is YYEEEE. Here the CDR3 DNA reads TGTGCCAGCAGCCCGACAGTTTCAGGGCCCCAGCATTTT. Residues: CASSPTVSGPQHF.

The chain recombines TRBV9 with TRBJ2-5; 10 bases are a match to TRBD1. Germline values: CDR1 SGDLS, CDR2 YYNGEE. Unmatched junction bases numbered 5, after V lost 4 bases and J lost 5 bases. The CDR3 contains 14 residues. CDR3 nucleotide sequence: TGTGCCAGCAGCCCCGACAGGGGGCGGGAGACCCAGTACTTC. It specifies CASSPDRGRETQYF.

CDR3 region: CASSHGTSGASDEQFF. CDR3 nucleotide sequence: TGTGCCAGCAGCCACGGGACTAGCGGGGCGTCGGATGAGCAGTTCTTC. The gene calls are TRBV4-2 and TRBJ2-1; 13 nucleotides match TRBD2. V shed 3 bases and J 8 bases; nucleotides not matched to a gene: 7. There are 16 residues in the CDR3. In germline, CDR1 is LGHNA, CDR2 YNFKEQ.

The chain is built from TRBV12-2 and TRBJ2-5; the table calls TRBD2, which could not be checked here. TRBV12-2 is annotated as a pseudogene. The CDR3 covers 18 residues. CDR3 nucleotides: TGTGCAAGTCGCTCCCCCTCGTTTGCGCTAGCGGACCAAGAGACCCAGTACTTC. Translating it yields CASRSPSFALADQETQYF.

The V gene is TRBV18, the J gene TRBJ2-6; 7 positions agree with TRBD1. Germline V lookup: CDR1 KGHSH, CDR2 LQKENI. CDR3 length: 16 residues. V gave up 3 bases and J gave up 3 bases; unmatched junction bases: 5. CDR3 sequence reads: CASSPTTGIGANVLTF. CDR3 nucleotide sequence: TGTGCCAGCTCACCGACGACAGGGATTGGGGCCAACGTCCTGACTTTC.

This chain links TRBV18 with TRBJ1-1; 12 bases agree with TRBD1. There are 17 residues in the CDR3. The trim removed 2 bases at V and 4 bases at J, leaving 8 bases unmatched. Germline CDR1 KGHSH, CDR2 LQKENI. As DNA, the CDR3 is TGTGCCAGCTCACCATTCCGGGACAGGGGGCATCGCACTGAAGCTTTCTTT. This gives the protein CASSPFRDRGHRTEAFF.

This clone was found once. The chain joins TRBV7-3 to TRBJ2-3; tentatively, D is TRBD1 (8 bases). CDR3 length: 13 residues. Germline V lookup: CDR1 SGHTA, CDR2 FQGTGA. V was pared by 11 bases and J by 1 base, with 13 bases between. CDR3 coding DNA: TGTGCCTCACAGGGGGGGGGCACAGATACGCAGTATTTT. This gives the protein CASQGGGTDTQYF.

The table lists this clone with a few counts. The chain recombines TRBV10-3 with TRBJ1-1; TRBD1 might be the D (6 bases). CDR3 size: 15 residues. Germline CDR1 ENHRY, CDR2 SYGVKD. The germline V and J ends were trimmed by 7 bases and 0 bases, with 15 bases remaining between them. CDR3 nucleotides: TGTGCCATCACCGGACAGATCGGTATGAACACTGAAGCTTTCTTT. Translation gives CAITGQIGMNTEAFF.

The rearrangement uses TRBV9 and TRBJ1-2; D ambiguous. V lost 3 bases to trimming and J lost 8 bases, with 20 bases between them. Looked up from germline, CDR1 is SGDLS and CDR2 is YYNGEE. The CDR3 covers 15 residues. Here the CDR3 reads CASSANPTKTKGYTF. For the CDR3, the DNA is TGTGCCAGCAGCGCCAATCCCACAAAGACTAAGGGCTACACCTTC. The full variable domain, rest sourced from reference TRBV9 and TRBJ1-2, is DSGVTQTPKHLITATGQRVTLRCSPRSGDLSVYWYQQSLDQGLQFLIQYYNGEERAKGNILERFSAQQFPDLHSELNLSSLELGDSALYFCASSANPTKTKGYTFGSGTRLTVV.

This chain joins TRBV6-4 and TRBJ1-3; D remains ambiguous. The CDR3 is 12 amino acids. CDR1 is MRHNA and CDR2 is SNTAGT in the germline V gene. The V gene lost 4 bases and the J gene lost 8 bases, with 9 bases spanning the gap. The CDR3 is CASSAGIYTIYF. The CDR3 DNA sequence: TGTGCCAGCAGTGCGGGGATCTACACCATATATTTT.

The J gene is TRBJ1-1, the V gene TRBV5-5, with TRBD1 identical over 8 bases. Trimming cost V 4 bases and J 5 bases; bases outside gene matches: 4. Germline-derived CDR1 and CDR2 are SGHKS and YYEKEE (reference sequence). CDR3 length equals 13 residues. The CDR3 DNA reads as TGTGCCAGCAGCGACAGGGGTTGGACTGAAGCTTTCTTT. It codes for CASSDRGWTEAFF.